One sample yielded the 31 T cell receptor beta chains listed below, sequenced in a study of OX40 agonist ivuxolimab in advanced cancers. Method: immunoSEQ multiplex PCR; TCRdb's copy keeps in-frame clones and lacks some. The repertoire holds 20,000 to 30,000 clones, with about 77% as singletons. The sequencing used CD4+ or CD8+ T cells sorted from blood, collected in a trial of the OX40 agonist ivuxolimab. The receptors were sampled from an adult with an advanced solid tumor such as melanoma, head and neck, liver or kidney cancer.

V usage is TRBV4-2 and J usage is TRBJ2-3; a weak D match, TRBD1 (5 bases). V was pared by 4 bases and J by 5 bases, with 13 bases between. This CDR3 has 14 residues. Germline values: CDR1 LGHNA, CDR2 YNFKEQ. Here the CDR3 reads CASSLREKEDTQYF. The CDR3 nucleotides read TGTGCCAGCAGCCTCAGGGAAAAAGAAGATACGCAGTATTTT.

J is TRBJ1-2 and V is TRBV4-2; 12 bases are shared with TRBD1. The CDR3 has 16 amino acids. Germline CDR1 and CDR2: LGHNA and YNFKEQ. The V and J ends lost 0 bases and 2 bases, in that order; junction bases with no gene match: 1. Here the CDR3 reads CASSQEGTGGNYGYTF. CDR3 nucleotide sequence: TGTGCCAGCAGCCAAGAAGGGACAGGGGGCAACTATGGCTACACCTTC.

The chain joins TRBV7-2 to TRBJ2-7, with unresolved D. The CDR3 has 12 amino acids. Germline V gene data show CDR1 as SGHTA and CDR2 as FQGNSA. V was trimmed by 1 base and J by 2 bases, leaving 3 bases between them. Here the CDR3 DNA reads TGTGCCAGCAGCTTAGGGACCTACGAGCAGTACTTC. Residues: CASSLGTYEQYF. Full variable domain (rest looked up from reference TRBV7-2 and TRBJ2-7): GAGVSQSPSNKVTEKGKDVELRCDPISGHTALYWYRQSLGQGLEFLIYFQGNSAPDKSGLPSDRFSAERTGGSVSTLTIQRTQQEDSAVYLCASSLGTYEQYFGPGTRLTVT.

CDR3 region: CAWRGPFKNIQYF. CDR3 bases: TGTGCCTGGAGAGGACCATTCAAAAACATTCAGTACTTC. This chain links TRBV30 with TRBJ2-4, with D unclear. Looked up from germline, CDR1 is GTSNPN and CDR2 is SVGIG (reference sequence). Trimming removed 3 bases from V and 3 bases from J, with 9 bases in between. This CDR3 region has 13 residues.

This chain connects TRBV11-1 to TRBJ1-1; 10 bases agree with TRBD1. This CDR3 comprises 14 residues. CDR1 and CDR2 (germline): SGHAT, FQDESV (reference sequence). With 5 bases clipped from V and 7 bases from J, the junction kept 7 bases outside the gene matches. CDR3 in amino acids: CASSQGQGPGEAFF. CDR3 bases: TGTGCCAGCAGCCAGGGACAGGGGCCGGGTGAAGCTTTCTTT.

V is TRBV7-2 and J is TRBJ1-5; D possibly corresponds to TRBD1 (5 bases). Looked up from germline, CDR1 is SGHTA and CDR2 is FQGNSA. V lost 1 base to trimming and J lost 3 bases, with 22 bases between them. This CDR3 has 19 residues. CDR3 loop: CASSLVYGQGSIYNQPQHF. Here the CDR3 DNA reads TGTGCCAGCAGCTTAGTCTATGGACAAGGCTCCATTTACAATCAGCCCCAGCATTTT. Full variable domain (missing parts from reference TRBV7-2 and TRBJ1-5): GAGVSQSPSNKVTEKGKDVELRCDPISGHTALYWYRQSLGQGLEFLIYFQGNSAPDKSGLPSDRFSAERTGGSVSTLTIQRTQQEDSAVYLCASSLVYGQGSIYNQPQHFGDGTRLSIL.

V usage is TRBV28 and J usage is TRBJ1-2; D is undetermined. The germline gives CDR1 MDHEN, CDR2 SYDVKM. V was pared by 5 bases and J by 5 bases, with 9 bases between. The CDR3 runs 12 residues. CDR3 nucleotide sequence: TGTGCCAGCAGTCTTTCGGCGTATGGCTACACCTTC. Translated, it gives CASSLSAYGYTF.

This clone turned up a few times. This chain uses TRBV21-1 with TRBJ2-7; the D call TRBD2 from the table was never checked on the DNA. TRBV21-1 is a pseudogene. The CDR3 spans 15 residues. The CDR3 DNA sequence: TGTGCCAACTCAAGTTGGACTAGCGAGACCTACGAGCAGTACTTC. This translates into CANSSWTSETYEQYF.

This chain joins TRBV7-2 and TRBJ2-1; TRBD2 agrees at 7 bases. CDR1 SGHTA and CDR2 FQGNSA come from the germline V gene. This CDR3 region has 16 residues. After removal of 3 bases from V and 6 bases from J, the junction contained 11 bases not matched to a gene. The CDR3, as DNA: TGTGCCAGCAGCTTCGTCGCGGGAGTATCGAGCAATGAGCAGTTCTTC. Translation gives CASSFVAGVSSNEQFF.

This clone was seen a handful of times. J is TRBJ2-5 and V is TRBV5-1; 8 bases agree with TRBD1. V dropped 7 bases and J dropped 1; count of bases not matched to a gene: 12. This CDR3 has 16 amino acids. Germline V lookup: CDR1 SGHRS, CDR2 YFSETQ. CDR3 sequence: CASSSTGTGIQETQYF. CDR3 coding DNA: TGCGCCAGCTCGTCGACCGGGACAGGTATCCAAGAGACCCAGTACTTC.

V usage is TRBV6-5 and J usage is TRBJ1-2, with unresolved D. Trimming stripped 0 bases from V and 4 bases from J, with 9 bases between. CDR1 and CDR2 (germline): MNHEY, SVGAGI. The length of the CDR3 is 14 residues. The CDR3 nucleotides are TGTGCCAGCAGTTACTCTTCGGAGGCCTATGGCTACACCTTC. Amino acid sequence: CASSYSSEAYGYTF.

This chain links TRBV5-1 with TRBJ2-3, with 7 nucleotides matching TRBD2. Germline loops: CDR1 SGHRS, CDR2 YFSETQ. The V and J ends lost 3 bases and 4 bases, in that order; junction bases with no gene match: 5. CDR3 length: 14 amino acids. Here the CDR3 DNA reads TGCGCCAGCAGCTCGGGGGGAGGTTCAGATACGCAGTATTTT. Amino acid sequence: CASSSGGGSDTQYF.

The CDR3 here is CASSFRDRASNTGELFF. The CDR3 coding sequence is TGTGCCAGCAGCTTTAGGGACAGAGCTTCGAACACCGGGGAGCTGTTTTTT. The V gene is TRBV5-8, the J gene TRBJ2-2; 7 bases fit TRBD1. V lost 2 bases to trimming and J lost 0 bases; unmatched junction nucleotides: 7. This CDR3 is 17 amino acids long. CDR1 and CDR2 (germline): SGHTS, YDEGEE.

The chain carries TRBV18 and TRBJ2-3; possible D gene TRBD2, 5 bases. Trimming removed 3 bases at V and 0 bases at J, with 16 bases between. CDR3 size: 17 residues. Germline V gives CDR1 KGHSH, CDR2 LQKENI. The CDR3 DNA follows: TGTGCCAGCTCACCTTCCGCACCGGGGAGTAGCACAGATACGCAGTATTTT. It yields the protein CASSPSAPGSSTDTQYF.

A few counts support this clone. The V gene is TRBV7-9, the J gene TRBJ2-2; 10 bases align to TRBD1. The CDR3 covers 17 residues. The germline CDR1 and CDR2 sequences are SEHNR and FQNEAQ (reference sequence). V trimming: 5 bases; J trimming: 3 bases; junction bases outside the gene matches: 9. The CDR3 region is CASSGTSGTGDTGELFF. The CDR3 coding sequence is TGTGCCAGCAGCGGCACCTCCGGGACAGGGGACACCGGGGAGCTGTTTTTT.

The CDR3 nucleotides are TGTGCCAGCAGCTTCGCACAGGGAGGGGAGACCCAGTACTTC. This gives the protein CASSFAQGGETQYF. This sequence joins TRBV7-9 and TRBJ2-5; D perhaps matches TRBD2 (7 bases). The ends were cut back, 3 bases at V and 5 bases at J, with 13 bases in the middle. Germline CDR1 is SEHNR and CDR2 is FQNEAQ (reference sequence). The CDR3 totals 14 residues.

The V gene is TRBV30, the J gene TRBJ1-5; D is perhaps TRBD1 (6 bases). Trimming took 2 bases from V and 7 from J, leaving 12 bases between them. Germline lookup yields CDR1 GTSNPN and CDR2 SVGIG (reference sequence). The CDR3 extends over 13 amino acids. The CDR3 here is CAWSLGGGQPQHF. CDR3 in DNA: TGTGCCTGGAGTTTGGGGGGCGGGCAGCCCCAGCATTTT.

This clone showed up just a few times. This rearrangement joins TRBV5-4 to TRBJ2-5; TRBD1 aligns across 7 bases. The ends lost 4 bases at V and 6 bases at J; junction bases unmatched: 15. This CDR3 contains 16 residues. Per the germline V gene, CDR1 is SGHNT and CDR2 is YYREEE (reference sequence). The CDR3 nucleotides read TGTGCCAGCAGCGCCCCCGGGACAGCCGGCCCCAAGACCCAGTACTTC. Its protein is CASSAPGTAGPKTQYF.

This clone was observed a single time. The chain recombines TRBV6-5 with TRBJ2-3, with D tentatively TRBD2 (5 bases). CDR3 size: 14 residues. V dropped 2 bases and J dropped 4 bases, with 10 bases sitting between them. CDR1 is MNHEY, CDR2 SVGAGI, per germline. The CDR3, as DNA: TGTGCCAGCAGTTACAGAACTAGGCCAGATACGCAGTATTTT. Its protein is CASSYRTRPDTQYF.

This clone showed up just once. The rearrangement links TRBV5-3 to TRBJ1-2; no firm D call. TRBV5-3 is an ORF; its function is uncertain. CDR3 length: 14 residues. The V and J ends lost 0 bases and 0 bases respectively, with 6 bases between them. The CDR3 DNA is TGTGCCAGAAGCTTGGGCACTACTAACTATGGCTACACCTTC. Translating it yields CARSLGTTNYGYTF.

V gene TRBV28 combines with J gene TRBJ1-2; D gene uncertain. The CDR3 sequence is 13 residues long. Germline loops: CDR1 MDHEN, CDR2 SYDVKM. Trimming removed 10 bases at V and 2 bases at J, with 14 bases between. CDR3 sequence: CATLSRPNYGYTF. The CDR3 region has the DNA TGTGCCACCCTTTCGAGGCCCAACTATGGCTACACCTTC.

The chain carries TRBV7-3 and TRBJ2-2; weak D call: TRBD1 (6 bases). This CDR3 has 17 residues. CDR1 SGHTA and CDR2 FQGTGA come from the germline V gene. V lost 3 bases and J lost 2, with 16 bases in between. The chain's CDR3 is CASSLFPGAFNTGELFF. CDR3 nucleotide sequence: TGTGCCAGCAGCTTGTTCCCAGGGGCTTTTAACACCGGGGAGCTGTTTTTT.

The chain employs TRBV18 and TRBJ2-5; a possible D gene is TRBD2 (5 bases). CDR1 and CDR2 from the germline V gene are KGHSH and LQKENI. This CDR3 has 13 amino acids. The V gene lost 3 bases and the J gene lost 5 bases, with 10 bases spanning the gap. CDR3 in DNA: TGTGCCAGCTCACCGCAAGGCGGGGAGACCCAGTACTTC. Amino acid sequence: CASSPQGGETQYF. Based on the CDR3 plus reference TRBV18 and TRBJ2-5, the full variable domain is NAGVMQNPRHLVRRRGQEARLRCSPMKGHSHVYWYRQLPEEGLKFMVYLQKENIIDESGMPKERFSAEFPKEGPSILRIQQVVRGDSAAYFCASSPQGGETQYFGPGTRLLVL.

This clone appeared once. CDR3 protein: CASSLTDTQYF. CDR3 DNA: TGTGCCAGCAGCCTCACAGATACGCAGTATTTT. This chain joins TRBV7-2 and TRBJ2-3; no clear D gene. This CDR3 has 11 amino acids. V lost 5 bases, J lost 2 bases, and 2 bases lay in between. Germline V lookup: CDR1 SGHTA, CDR2 FQGNSA.

This chain connects TRBV6-5 to TRBJ2-1, with D maybe TRBD1 (5 bases). The V end lost 0 bases, the J end lost 2 bases, and 8 bases lay between the germline ends. The germline CDR1 and CDR2 sequences are MNHEY and SVGAGI. The CDR3 totals 15 residues. In nucleotides, the CDR3 is TGTGCCAGCAGTTACTCGACAGCAACCTACAATGAGCAGTTCTTC. Its protein is CASSYSTATYNEQFF.

This clone came up a few times. This chain connects TRBV28 to TRBJ1-5; perhaps TRBD1 as D (6 bases). CDR1 and CDR2 from the germline V gene are MDHEN and SYDVKM. The CDR3 runs 18 residues. Deletions cut 4 bases from V and 5 bases from J, with 24 bases between. The DNA of the CDR3 is TGTGCCAGCAGTTCGGAACAGGGTAAATCGGTTACGCATCAGCCCCAGCATTTT. As protein: CASSSEQGKSVTHQPQHF.

The chain employs TRBV7-9 and TRBJ1-2; D is unresolved. The CDR3 is 14 residues long. Germline CDR1 is SEHNR and CDR2 is FQNEAQ (reference sequence). V was trimmed by 1 base and J by 8 bases, leaving 14 bases between them. CDR3 region: CASSLGSGREGYTF. The CDR3 DNA reads as TGTGCCAGCAGCTTAGGGAGCGGGAGAGAGGGCTACACCTTC.

The chain recombines TRBV5-1 with TRBJ2-5; TRBD2 is a possible D gene (6 bases). Trimming removed 0 bases at V and 3 bases at J, with 12 bases between. The germline gives CDR1 SGHRS, CDR2 YFSETQ. This CDR3 has 15 residues. DNA of the CDR3: TGCGCCAGCAGCTTGGCCGGGTCGGGGGAAGAGACCCAGTACTTC. It is translated as CASSLAGSGEETQYF. The full variable domain, completed using reference TRBV5-1 and TRBJ2-5, is KAGVTQTPRYLIKTRGQQVTLSCSPISGHRSVSWYQQTPGQGLQFLFEYFSETQRNKGNFPGRFSGRQFSNSRSEMNVSTLELGDSALYLCASSLAGSGEETQYFGPGTRLLVL.

The chain uses TRBV16 and TRBJ1-1, with 7 positions matching TRBD1. Germline loops: CDR1 KGHSY, CDR2 FQNENV. The V segment lost 3 bases and the J segment 3 bases; nucleotides outside the gene matches: 10. This CDR3 spans 16 amino acids. The CDR3: CASSHWGGGGDTEAFF. The CDR3 DNA sequence: TGTGCCAGCAGCCATTGGGGTGGAGGGGGCGACACTGAAGCTTTCTTT.

The J gene is TRBJ1-5, the V gene TRBV5-8, with D perhaps matching TRBD1 (5 bases). Trimming took off 5 bases at V and 1 base at J, with 16 bases between the two ends. CDR1 is SGHTS, CDR2 YDEGEE, per germline. This CDR3 spans 16 amino acids. The CDR3 DNA follows: TGTGCCAGCAGAAATGATTTGGGGGGGAGCAATCAGCCCCAGCATTTT. Its translation: CASRNDLGGSNQPQHF.

The genes are TRBV7-8 and TRBJ1-4; 8 bases are a match to TRBD1. Germline CDR1 SGHVS, CDR2 FQNEAQ. Trimming took 5 bases from V and 8 from J; bases not matched to a gene: 13. The CDR3 runs 16 residues. CDR3 region: CASSPSLRGLGEKLFF. Written as DNA, the CDR3 is TGTGCCAGCAGCCCCTCTCTCAGGGGGCTAGGGGAAAAACTGTTTTTT.